This entry features one T cell receptor (beta chain) sequence. In the authors' workflow: Reference gene primer amplification yielded estimated nucleated cell counts. Clones were sequenced by immunoSEQ multiplex PCR, and TCRdb holds only the in-frame ones, with some missing. V, J and clone size derive from that table, while D and trimming were established from the DNA sequence. The repertoire has a few hundred thousand clones, approximately 91% of them found once; the top ten carry 0.65% to 0.9%. This sample is drawn from a study of blood T cell repertoires in COVID-19. Study-level background: Acute and convalescent COVID-19 samples came from the United States, Italy and Spain. Nucleic acid was either cDNA or gDNA, and it came from T cells, B-cell-depleted T cells, or PBMCs.

Sequencing was done on a sample of peripheral blood. This sequence originates from a woman in her thirties with acute or convalescent COVID-19.

The DNA for the CDR3 is TGTGCCTGGAGTGTGGGACTAGCGGGAGGTGGCGAGCAGTACTTC. As protein: CAWSVGLAGGGEQYF. J is TRBJ2-7 and V is TRBV30; TRBD2 aligns across 15 bases. Germline CDR1 reads GTSNPN; CDR2 reads SVGIG (reference sequence). J was trimmed by 6 bases and V by 0 bases; bases with no gene match: 3. The CDR3 runs to 15 residues.